This T cell receptor beta chain was found in a study of blood T cell repertoires in COVID-19. Study information: Italy, Spain and the United States were the sources of the convalescent and acute COVID-19 samples.

In the source study's methods: By means of reference gene primer amplification, nucleated cell counts were estimated. Method: immunoSEQ multiplex PCR; TCRdb's copy keeps in-frame clones and lacks some. V and J calls and clone size follow that table, whereas D and trimming were derived from the DNA. The sample holds about 370,000 clones, around 90% seen once. The CDR3 length is 19 residues. V lost 1 base, J lost 2 bases, and 9 bases stayed unmatched. Germline V gene sequence: CDR1 LGHNA, CDR2 YSLEER. Patients at the Seattle site were enrolled during active infection and followed longitudinally. The chain couples TRBV4-3 to TRBJ2-3; 13 bases are shared with TRBD2. The sample taken for sequencing was peripheral blood. This TCR came from a woman aged 25-40 years with COVID-19, enrolled during active disease. The CDR3 DNA reads as TGCGCCAGCAGCCAAGCCCCGGGACTAGCGGGGTTCCTCACAGATACGCAGTATTTT. It translates to CASSQAPGLAGFLTDTQYF.